Shown below are 11 T cell receptor beta chains from a single sample sequenced in a study of T cell responses to AZD1222 COVID-19 vaccine. Sequenced by immunoSEQ multiplex PCR; TCRdb stores in-frame clones only, minus some. This table holds more than 150,000 clones, 90% to 95% found once. The specimen comprised peripheral blood, sampled on day 0 of AZD1222 vaccination. The receptors were sampled from an adult in good health.

A note on this clone: In the same sample, other DNA sequences code for this CDR3. CDR3 loop: CASSPGLAGPDTQYF. Written as DNA, the CDR3 is TGTGCCAGCAGCCCCGGACTAGCGGGACCAGATACGCAGTATTTT. The chain links TRBV3-1 (or the pseudogene TRBV3-2) to TRBJ2-3, with 12 positions matching TRBD2. The CDR3 contains 15 residues. The germline CDR1 and CDR2 sequences are LGHDT and YNNKEL (reference sequence). The trim removed 4 bases at V and 4 bases at J, leaving 3 bases unmatched.

J is TRBJ2-7 and V is TRBV5-5; D is tentatively TRBD1 or TRBD2 (5 bases each). Germline CDR1 and CDR2: SGHKS and YYEKEE (reference sequence). The CDR3 has 13 amino acids. The ends were cut back, 5 bases at V and 2 bases at J, with 11 bases in the middle. Here the CDR3 reads CASREMGAYEQYF. In DNA, the CDR3 is TGTGCCAGCAGGGAGATGGGGGCCTACGAGCAGTACTTC.

The V and J genes are TRBV23-1 and TRBJ2-5; 8 bases match TRBD2. TRBV23-1 is given ORF status, its function remaining uncertain. Trimming removed 0 bases from V and 3 bases from J; junction bases left unmatched: 3. This CDR3 has 15 residues. The CDR3 here is CASSQSSGGEETQYF. In nucleotides, the CDR3 is TGCGCCAGCAGTCAATCAAGCGGGGGCGAAGAGACCCAGTACTTC.

V is TRBV11-1 and J is TRBJ1-2, with 7 bases fitting TRBD1. Germline CDR1 reads SGHAT; CDR2 reads FQDESV (reference sequence). CDR3 size: 13 residues. The J segment lost 7 bases and the V segment lost 5 bases, leaving 7 bases of the junction unmatched. CDR3 in amino acids: CASSRQTGAGYTF. Here the CDR3 DNA reads TGTGCCAGCAGCCGTCAAACAGGGGCTGGCTACACCTTC. The full variable domain, its missing parts supplied by reference TRBV11-1 and TRBJ1-2, is EAEVAQSPRYKITEKSQAVAFWCDPISGHATLYWYRQILGQGPELLVQFQDESVVDDSQLPKDRFSAERLKGVDSTLKIQPAELGDSAMYLCASSRQTGAGYTFGSGTRLTVV.

This clone was detected only once. This chain uses TRBV18 with TRBJ1-1; tentatively, D is TRBD1 (6 bases). This CDR3 is built from 14 residues. V shed 5 bases and J shed 0 bases, with 10 bases lying between them. From germline, CDR1 is KGHSH and CDR2 LQKENI. CDR3 sequence (DNA): TGTGCCAGCTCAGCAACAGGGTTGAACACTGAAGCTTTCTTT. It encodes CASSATGLNTEAFF.

The V and J genes are TRBV9 and TRBJ1-4; D not certain. Trimming took off 2 bases at V and 5 bases at J, with 13 bases between the two ends. Germline V CDR1 and CDR2: SGDLS, YYNGEE. The CDR3 loop spans 15 amino acids. The DNA for the CDR3 is TGTGCCAGCAGCGTGGGCCTCCACACAAATGAAAAACTGTTTTTT. This translates into CASSVGLHTNEKLFF.

The V and J genes are TRBV19 and TRBJ1-5; D uncertain. CDR3 length equals 13 residues. Germline values: CDR1 LNHDA, CDR2 SQIVND (reference sequence). The V end was cut by 5 bases, the J end by 2 bases, with 7 bases between. The CDR3 reads CASSADRNQPQHF. The CDR3 DNA reads TGTGCCAGTAGTGCAGACCGCAATCAGCCCCAGCATTTT. The whole variable domain, filled in from reference TRBV19 and TRBJ1-5, reads DGGITQSPKYLFRKEGQNVTLSCEQNLNHDAMYWYRQDPGQGLRLIYYSQIVNDFQKGDIAEGYSVSREKKESFPLTVTSAQKNPTAFYLCASSADRNQPQHFGDGTRLSIL.

This rearrangement joins TRBV7-2 to TRBJ1-2, with no clear D. CDR3 length: 12 amino acids. V was trimmed by 5 bases and J by 5 bases, leaving 9 bases between them. Germline CDR1 is SGHTA and CDR2 is FQGNSA. CDR3 bases: TGTGCCAGCAGCGTTCATTCTTATGGCTACACCTTC. Amino acids: CASSVHSYGYTF.

The chain has TRBV2 and TRBJ2-7, with 9 bases identical to TRBD1. Germline V gene sequence: CDR1 SNHLY, CDR2 FYNNEI. V shed 6 bases, J shed 4 bases, and the junction held 7 bases outside the gene matches. The CDR3 has 14 amino acids. The CDR3 DNA reads TGTGCCAGCAGCTGGGACAGGGAAGGTTACGAGCAGTACTTC. This translates into CASSWDREGYEQYF.

The CDR3 reads CAISETQGAGKGNQPQHF. DNA for the CDR3: TGTGCCATCAGTGAGACCCAGGGGGCGGGCAAGGGCAATCAGCCCCAGCATTTT. V is TRBV10-3 and J is TRBJ1-5, with TRBD1 matching over 8 bases. Germline V CDR1 and CDR2: ENHRY, SYGVKD. This CDR3 has 18 residues. Germline trimming cut 2 bases from V and 2 bases from J; bases unmatched to any gene: 11.

CDR3 loop: CASSQDQVGQILSYEQYF. Here the CDR3 DNA reads TGCGCCAGCAGCCAAGATCAAGTCGGGCAGATTTTGTCCTACGAGCAGTACTTC. The chain is built from TRBV4-1 and TRBJ2-7; no definite D call. CDR1 and CDR2 from the germline V gene are MGHRA and YSYEKL. Trimming pared 0 bases from V and 1 base from J, leaving 19 bases between. The CDR3 sequence is 18 residues long.